This note documents a single T cell receptor beta chain sequence. Its antigen specificity is not known. No base-level quality is on record; no much larger clone is a single base apart. This record belongs to a study of shared clonotypes between healthy human individuals (dated by TCRdb to 2019 to 2021). About the full investigation: Three men and two women, aged 18 to 49 years, made up the cohort. For each donor, CD4 naive and CD4 memory were each run on three plates, CD8 naive on two plates, and CD8 memory on one plate. To estimate repertoire size and how much clonotypes are shared between individuals, the study performed deep sequencing of blood TCR repertoires from a handful of healthy adults. Libraries were prepared and TCR repertoires were sequenced by different laboratories using diverse techniques, in order to increase sequencing depth and limit assay-specific biases. Leukapheresis yielded between about 0.85 and 10 billion PBMCs per donor.

From the germline V gene (reference sequence), CDR1 is LNHNV and CDR2 is YYDKDF. Germline trimming: 0 bases from V, 5 bases from J; junction bases outside gene matches: 12. The CDR3 has 19 amino acids, counting the end cysteine and phenylalanine. The DNA shown is the 57-base CDR3, in frame from base 1. Donors were healthy HIV-negative adults with no recently reported acute infections or vaccinations. Every donor was a Caucasian adult living in Nashville, Tennessee, USA. CD4+ T cells were enriched through magnetic negative selection, after which naive cells were positively selected on CD45RA and the remaining negative fraction served as the memory subset. Blood was collected by leukapheresis, and PBMCs were isolated by Ficoll-Histopaque density gradient centrifugation and then cryopreserved in liquid nitrogen vapor phase. Analytical flow cytometry was used to check the purity and quantity of every magnetically sorted T cell population. Genomic DNA was isolated from every sorted fraction and measured by UV absorbance on a Nanodrop 2000c.

Overall results and qualifications from the work: Because the study included a small number of donors, the genetic and exposure-history diversity represented was limited. Compared with non-shared clonotypes, clonotypes shared by all four sorted-subset donors had higher generation probabilities. Sampling was restricted to blood, and TCR repertoires in tissues likely differ from the TCR repertoires found in blood. Across a few donors, around 5.4% of naive CD4, roughly 3.5% of naive CD8, about 2.3% of memory CD4, and approximately 0.4% of memory CD8 clonotypes were shared. Naive subsets generally had larger estimated clonotype richness than memory subsets. Pairwise subsampling indicated that sequencing depth was expected to affect the degree of clonotype sharing among donors. Incomplete sequencing was indicated by rarefaction of sorted-subset datasets, despite the large sequencing depth.

Using the deep immunoSEQ assay, multiplex PCR amplified TCR CDR3 regions from genomic DNA. For each cell subset, the extracted genomic DNA was distributed evenly across all wells of several immunoSEQ 96-well plates, and each plate served as one replicate. Each replicate PCR for sorted subsets received around 210 ng genomic DNA, equal to roughly 30,000 T cell genomes. Purified libraries were quantified with a Qubit 3.0 fluorometer, sized on a Bioanalyzer 2100, and re-quantified with the KAPA Library Quantification kit. Every immunoSEQ 96-well plate was sequenced on a dedicated single-read 150-cycle Illumina NextSeq 550 flow cell. The source study handled its data this way. Because only junctional sequences without quality scores were contained in the immunoSEQ output, filtering matching that applied to full-length reads could not be performed. To assign V/J genes and CDR3, sequences were annotated using PyIR, a Python wrapper for IgBLAST v1.9, with IMGT germline references. Reads were removed for weak V/J assignments (E-value above 1e-6), missing CDR3, stop codons, out-of-frame junctions, or ambiguous translated residues. A V3J clonotype was defined by an identical inferred V gene, J gene, and CDR3 amino acid sequence. Percentage overlap between repertoires was calculated by dividing the number of shared unique clonotypes by the size of the smaller repertoire. RTK rarefaction, the Chao1 estimator, and Recon v2.1 estimates of unobserved clonotypes were used to assess repertoire richness. Generation probabilities for all TCRbeta clonotypes obtained by the gDNA method from a handful of donors were computed using OLGA. In its TCRdb copy, this immuneACCESS table keeps in-frame sequences only and misses some clones. Where compared with another copy, unresolved V genes explain less than half of these, and the others have no known cause. V and J calls and clone size follow that table, whereas D and trimming were derived from the DNA. For this sample there are over a million clones; approximately 97% appear just once. Clones ranked in the top ten supply 1% to 1.5% of the sample.

The sequencing sample was made of naive CD4+ T cells sorted from blood. The sample's cell subset or site label, in plain terms: CD45RA+ positively selected. Recombination linked TRBV15 to TRBJ1-4; TRBD1 aligns with 10 central bases. The source is a man younger than 40 in good health. This receptor has the CDR3 CATSRDLRISGQGNEKLFF. In nucleotides, the sequence is TGTGCCACCAGCAGAGATCTTCGGATTTCGGGACAGGGGAATGAAAAACTGTTTTTT.